The 25 T cell receptor beta chains given below trace back to one sample, sequenced in a study of response to subunit inactivated influenza vaccine. TCRdb used MiXCR to reprocess the RT-PCR reads, holding one entry per CDR3 protein. Counted here are more than 450,000 distinct CDR3 sequences, 10% to 15% occurring once; the ten biggest clones make up 10% to 13%. Sequences were derived from PBMCs from blood, sampled on the day of vaccination. The receptor set was obtained from a man aged 45-65 years who received an inactivated influenza vaccine.

This clonotype has just a few counts. This chain links TRBV6-1 with TRBJ2-3, with D perhaps matching TRBD1 (5 bases). Germline V gene sequence: CDR1 MNHNS, CDR2 SASEGT. The CDR3 contains 14 residues. Deletions cut 6 bases from V and 4 bases from J, with 14 bases between. CDR3 sequence reads: CASRTVVLSDTQYF. CDR3 in DNA: TGTGCCAGCAGGACAGTTGTGTTGTCAGATACGCAGTATTTT.

The V call is TRBV11-2, the J call TRBJ1-2; 12 bases match TRBD1. CDR3 length: 14 amino acids. Trimming removed 6 bases from V and 8 bases from J; junction bases left unmatched: 7. Germline CDR1 and CDR2: SGHAT and FQNNGV. The CDR3, as DNA: TGTGCCAGCAGTTCCGGGACAGGGGGCGCCGGCTACACCTTC. Protein: CASSSGTGGAGYTF.

This rearrangement joins TRBV5-1 to TRBJ2-7; TRBD2 might be the D (5 bases). CDR3 length: 15 amino acids. V was trimmed by 4 bases and J by 6 bases, leaving 20 bases between them. Germline lookup yields CDR1 SGHRS and CDR2 YFSETQ. The CDR3 sequence: CASSPRLREMGEQYF. The CDR3 region has the DNA TGCGCCAGCAGCCCCCGCTTGAGGGAGATGGGCGAGCAGTACTTC.

This clonotype was seen a few times. The chain is built from TRBV20-1 and TRBJ1-1; D gene unclear. The CDR3 extends over 13 amino acids. Germline V lookup: CDR1 DFQATT, CDR2 SNEGSKA (reference sequence). V lost 2 bases, J lost 4 bases, and 11 bases lay in between. The CDR3 reads CSARILLATEAFF. CDR3 in DNA: TGCAGTGCTAGAATTCTTCTGGCCACTGAAGCTTTCTTT.

This clonotype was seen repeatedly, ten times or more. The chain combines TRBV9 with TRBJ2-5; TRBD2 is a possible D gene (7 bases). V was trimmed by 2 bases and J by 5 bases, leaving 22 bases between them. This CDR3 has 17 amino acids. Germline lookup yields CDR1 SGDLS and CDR2 YYNGEE. This chain's CDR3 is CASSVWAGAQLGETQYF. As DNA, the CDR3 is TGTGCCAGCAGCGTCTGGGCGGGGGCCCAGTTGGGGGAGACCCAGTACTTC.

This clonotype was counted only a few times. V usage is TRBV6-5 and J usage is TRBJ2-4; no reliable D call. The length of the CDR3 is 14 residues. Germline CDR1 MNHEY, CDR2 SVGAGI. With 4 bases removed from V and 7 bases from J, the gap between germline ends came to 14 bases. The CDR3 region is CASSSAPTTNIQYF. The CDR3 region has the DNA TGTGCCAGCAGTTCCGCGCCTACTACTAACATTCAGTACTTC.

This clonotype occurred a few times. The chain joins TRBV5-4 to TRBJ2-4, with 9 bases identical to TRBD1. Losses at the gene ends were 5 bases for V and 6 bases for J; bases not matched to a gene: 6. Germline lookup yields CDR1 SGHNT and CDR2 YYREEE (reference sequence). This CDR3 is built from 14 residues. DNA of the CDR3: TGTGCCAGCAGTTGGGACAGGGTTAGAAACATTCAGTACTTC. Encoded protein: CASSWDRVRNIQYF.

In its sample, this clonotype was seen many times. The gene calls are TRBV6-1 and TRBJ2-2; D possibly uses TRBD1 or TRBD2 (5 bases each). The CDR3 extends over 14 amino acids. V gave up 8 bases and J gave up 1 base, with 11 bases separating them. Germline CDR1 and CDR2: MNHNS and SASEGT. CDR3 nucleotides: TGTGCCAGCGGGGACCCGGTGAACACCGGGGAGCTGTTTTTT. Translating it yields CASGDPVNTGELFF.

The genes are TRBV12-3 or TRBV12-4 and TRBJ2-2; TRBD2 matches at 10 bases. This CDR3 comprises 16 residues. V lost 3 bases and J lost 3; bases outside the gene matches: 4. The CDR3 sequence is CASSFRTSGYTGELFF. CDR3 sequence (DNA): TGTGCCAGCAGTTTCCGGACTAGCGGATACACCGGGGAGCTGTTTTTT.

This clonotype was detected ten times or more. This CDR3 is CASSLVTTFQETQYF. For the CDR3, the DNA is TGTGCCAGCAGCTTAGTAACGACCTTCCAAGAGACCCAGTACTTC. The chain has TRBV11-2 and TRBJ2-5; D gene unclear. Germline V gene data show CDR1 as SGHAT and CDR2 as FQNNGV. Trimming removed 1 base at V and 1 base at J, with 10 bases between. This CDR3 comprises 15 residues. Complete variable domain (other parts from reference TRBV11-2 and TRBJ2-5): EAGVAQSPRYKIIEKRQSVAFWCNPISGHATLYWYQQILGQGPKLLIQFQNNGVVDDSQLPKDRFSAERLKGVDSTLKIQPAKLEDSAVYLCASSLVTTFQETQYFGPGTRLLVL.

This rearrangement joins TRBV29-1 to TRBJ1-1; D might be TRBD1 (6 bases). V was shortened by 6 bases and J by 0 bases, with 14 bases between the two germline ends. The CDR3 is 14 amino acids. CDR1 and CDR2 (germline): SQVTM, ANQGSEA. CDR3 DNA sequence: TGCAGCGTCGCCTTCAGGGGAATGAACACTGAAGCTTTCTTT. Encoded protein: CSVAFRGMNTEAFF.

There are many counts of this clonotype. CDR3 DNA sequence: TGTGCCAGCAGTTACCGGGGGGGGTATCCCCAGCATTTT. It codes for CASSYRGGYPQHF. V and J are TRBV6-5 and TRBJ1-5; D possibly corresponds to TRBD1 (5 bases). CDR3 length equals 13 residues. V was cut by 2 bases and J by 10 bases, with 12 bases left in between. Germline V gene sequence: CDR1 MNHEY, CDR2 SVGAGI.

This clonotype was counted ten times or more. This chain joins TRBV12-3 or TRBV12-4 and TRBJ2-1, with TRBD2 matching over 8 bases. V trimming: 3 bases; J trimming: 5 bases; junction bases outside the gene matches: 12. This CDR3 has 17 residues. The CDR3 nucleotides are TGTGCCAGCAGTTTCTACCGACTCCGAGCGGGAGACAATGAGCAGTTCTTC. Amino acids: CASSFYRLRAGDNEQFF.

This clonotype showed up just a few times. The CDR3 nucleotides are TGTGCCAGCAGTTTACGTTCCACGGGTAACTATGGCTACACCTTC. Residues: CASSLRSTGNYGYTF. The chain uses TRBV12-3 or TRBV12-4 and TRBJ1-2; D gene uncertain. The CDR3 is 15 residues long. V shed 2 bases and J shed 1 base, with 11 bases lying between them.

As regards this clonotype: An end of the junction does not agree with germline; a read error may underlie this. V is TRBV18 and J is TRBJ2-7; possible D gene TRBD2, 6 bases. The CDR3 is 16 amino acids. Germline CDR1 is KGHSH and CDR2 is LQKENI. The CDR3 region is CATSLAGLRSSYEQYF. The CDR3 coding sequence is TGTGCCACCTCACTCGCGGGACTCAGGAGCTCCTACGAGCAGTACTTC.

The rearrangement links TRBV7-8 to TRBJ2-3; D gene uncertain. Per the germline V gene, CDR1 is SGHVS and CDR2 is FQNEAQ. V shed 2 bases and J shed 10 bases, with 16 bases lying between them. The CDR3 sequence is 14 residues long. The CDR3 DNA reads as TGTGCCAGCAGCTTATTGGCCGCAGCCATCCCGCAGTATTTT. Translation: CASSLLAAAIPQYF.

A few counts support this clonotype. The J gene is TRBJ2-7, the V gene TRBV15; TRBD2 might be the D (6 bases). This CDR3 is built from 15 residues. V was cut by 0 bases and J by 7 bases, with 16 bases left in between. Germline values: CDR1 LNHNV, CDR2 YYDKDF (reference sequence). The CDR3 DNA reads as TGTGCCACCAGCAGAGATCTGTCCCAGAGCGGGGAGCAGTACTTC. Amino acids: CATSRDLSQSGEQYF. The whole variable domain, filled in from reference TRBV15 and TRBJ2-7, reads DAMVIQNPRYQVTQFGKPVTLSCSQTLNHNVMYWYQQKSSQAPKLLFHYYDKDFNNEADTPDNFQSRRPNTSFCFLDIRSPGLGDTAMYLCATSRDLSQSGEQYFGPGTRLTVT.

The chain has TRBV14 and TRBJ2-5; no firm D call. V lost 2 bases to trimming and J lost 7 bases, with 5 bases between them. This CDR3 region has 11 residues. The V gene's germline CDR1 is SGHDN and CDR2 FVKESK. CDR3: CASSQFVTQYF. The CDR3 nucleotides read TGTGCCAGCAGCCAATTTGTGACCCAGTACTTC.

This clonotype was found a few times. The V gene is TRBV6-1, the J gene TRBJ2-1, with TRBD2 matching 7 bases. This CDR3 comprises 14 residues. V gave up 6 bases and J gave up 7 bases; unmatched junction bases: 9. Germline V gene sequence: CDR1 MNHNS, CDR2 SASEGT. Written as DNA, the CDR3 is TGTGCCAGCAGCCCCCCGGGGGGTTGGAATGAGCAGTTCTTC. Residues: CASSPPGGWNEQFF.

This clonotype was seen repeatedly, ten times or more. This chain uses TRBV7-9 with TRBJ2-3; a weak D match, TRBD1 (5 bases). CDR1 is SEHNR, CDR2 FQNEAQ, per germline (reference sequence). The length of the CDR3 is 14 residues. Between the trimmed V and J ends, which lost 3 bases and 4 bases, there was a span of 11 bases. The CDR3 bases are TGTGCCAGCAGCTTTTCTCAGGGCGCAGATACGCAGTATTTT. Translated: CASSFSQGADTQYF.

This clonotype was seen a few times. J is TRBJ2-1 and V is TRBV10-3; D gene ambiguous. The CDR3 sequence is 12 residues long. The V gene's germline CDR1 is ENHRY and CDR2 SYGVKD. The V end lost 4 bases, the J end lost 5 bases, and 6 bases lay between the germline ends. CDR3 amino acids: CAISVQNNEQFF. The DNA of the CDR3 is TGTGCCATCAGTGTCCAGAACAATGAGCAGTTCTTC.

This clonotype came up many times. This chain uses TRBV29-1 with TRBJ1-1; 7 nucleotides agree with TRBD1. Germline CDR1 SQVTM, CDR2 ANQGSEA. The CDR3 consists of 14 residues. V shed 4 bases and J 1 base; nucleotides not matched to a gene: 6. The CDR3 DNA is TGCAGCGTTGGCCCGGGACAGAGGAACACTGAAGCTTTCTTT. Protein: CSVGPGQRNTEAFF.

This clonotype was found a few times. This chain uses TRBV2 with TRBJ2-3; perhaps TRBD1 as D (6 bases). This CDR3 is built from 13 residues. V lost 8 bases and J lost 8, with 17 bases in between. Looked up from germline, CDR1 is SNHLY and CDR2 is FYNNEI. DNA of the CDR3: TGTGCCAGCGAGGGTCCGGCAGGGGCTACGCAGTATTTT. Its translation: CASEGPAGATQYF.

This clonotype was counted at least ten times. The chain links TRBV20-1 to TRBJ1-6; D remains ambiguous. Trimming shortened V by 3 bases and J by 10 bases, and 16 bases separated the two germline ends. The CDR3 contains 14 residues. CDR1 and CDR2 from the germline V gene are DFQATT and SNEGSKA (reference sequence). CDR3 amino acids: CSARLPTEASPLHF. Here the CDR3 DNA reads TGCAGTGCTAGGTTACCGACGGAAGCCTCACCCCTCCACTTT.

The chain joins TRBV20-1 to TRBJ2-1; the D is unclear. Germline V gene sequence: CDR1 DFQATT, CDR2 SNEGSKA (reference sequence). V dropped 0 bases and J dropped 9 bases, with 9 bases sitting between them. The CDR3 contains 12 residues. The CDR3 region is CSARDPTSEQFF. The CDR3 nucleotides are TGCAGTGCTAGAGACCCAACGAGTGAGCAGTTCTTC.